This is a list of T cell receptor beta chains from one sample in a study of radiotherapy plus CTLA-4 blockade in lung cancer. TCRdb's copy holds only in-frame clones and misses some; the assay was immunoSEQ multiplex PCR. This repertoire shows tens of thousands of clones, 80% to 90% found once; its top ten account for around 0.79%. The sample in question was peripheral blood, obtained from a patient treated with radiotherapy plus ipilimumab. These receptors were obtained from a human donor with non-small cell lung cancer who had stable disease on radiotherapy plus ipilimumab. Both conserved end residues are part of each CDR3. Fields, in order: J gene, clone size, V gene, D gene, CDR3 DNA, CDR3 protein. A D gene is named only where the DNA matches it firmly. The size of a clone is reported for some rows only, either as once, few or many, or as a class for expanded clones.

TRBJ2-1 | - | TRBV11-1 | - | TGTGCCAGCAGCGCCCGGGCTAGTAGAGGTGTTAATGAGCAGTTCTTC | CASSARASRGVNEQFF
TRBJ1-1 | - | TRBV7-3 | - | TGTGCCAGCAGCTTAGGTCCAGGGGCCCCAAGCGCTTTCTTT | CASSLGPGAPSAFF
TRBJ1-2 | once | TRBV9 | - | TGTGCCAGCAGCGTCCAAACTTTGCCCAGAGAACTAGCTAACTATGGCTACACCTTC | CASSVQTLPRELANYGYTF
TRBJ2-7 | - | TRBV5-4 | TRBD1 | TGTGCCAGCAGCTTGGAATCAGGGGGCGCAGCCGAGCAGTACTTC | CASSLESGGAAEQYF
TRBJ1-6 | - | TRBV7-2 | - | TGTGCCAGCAGCTGGAGTATAGGGAATTCACCCCTCCACTTT | CASSWSIGNSPLHF
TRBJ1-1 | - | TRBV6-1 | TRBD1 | TGTGCCAGCAGCAGGGACAGGGACACTGAAGCTTTCTTT | CASSRDRDTEAFF
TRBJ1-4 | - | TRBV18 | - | TGTGCCAGCTCACCGGCCGAGCGGGAACTGTTTTTT | CASSPAERELFF
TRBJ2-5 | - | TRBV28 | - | TGTGCCAGCAGTTTAATAGGAGAGCAGTACTTC | CASSLIGEQYF
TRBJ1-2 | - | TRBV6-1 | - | TGTGCCAGCGGACGGACGAACTATGGCTACACCTTC | CASGRTNYGYTF
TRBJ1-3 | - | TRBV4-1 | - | TGCGCCAGCAGCCAAGACCCCCAACAGCCCCCGAGCTCTGGAAACACCATATATTTT | CASSQDPQQPPSSGNTIYF
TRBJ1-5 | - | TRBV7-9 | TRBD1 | TGTGCCAGCAGCCTCGGGACAGGGGGCGCCGGCAATCAGCCCCAGCATTTT | CASSLGTGGAGNQPQHF
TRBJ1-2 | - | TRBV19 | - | TGTGCCAGTATTGGAAGTCCTAAATCCTATGGCTACACCTTC | CASIGSPKSYGYTF
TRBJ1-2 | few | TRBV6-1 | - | TGTGCCAGCAGTGAATTCGGGCGCGGCGCAGTCTATGGCTACACCTTC | CASSEFGRGAVYGYTF
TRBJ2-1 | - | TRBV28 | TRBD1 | TGTGCCAGCAGTTTATCGACAGGGGGCTACAATGAGCAGTTCTTC | CASSLSTGGYNEQFF
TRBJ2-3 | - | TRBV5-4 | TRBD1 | TGTGCCAGCAGCCCCGGGACAGGGGGCACAGATACGCAGTATTTT | CASSPGTGGTDTQYF
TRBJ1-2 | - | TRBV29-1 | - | TGCAGCGTGGACCTCAGGGGAAGAGGCTACACCTTC | CSVDLRGRGYTF
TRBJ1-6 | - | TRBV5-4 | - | TGTGCCAGCAGCTTGGCGGGTCGCGCGATTGGTTCACCCCTCCACTTT | CASSLAGRAIGSPLHF
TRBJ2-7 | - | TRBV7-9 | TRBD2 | TGTGCCAGCAGCTTGGGGACTAGATCCTACGAGCAGTACTTC | CASSLGTRSYEQYF
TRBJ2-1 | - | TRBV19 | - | TGTGCCAGTAGTGTGACTACCCGCTCCTACAATGAGCAGTTCTTC | CASSVTTRSYNEQFF
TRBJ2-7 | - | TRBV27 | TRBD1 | TGTGCCAGCAGTTCCTATCAGGGGGCGAACTACGAGCAGTACTTC | CASSSYQGANYEQYF
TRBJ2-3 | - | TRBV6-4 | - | TGTGCCAGCAGTGACTCTGGCAGGGAGTCAGATACGCAGTATTTT | CASSDSGRESDTQYF
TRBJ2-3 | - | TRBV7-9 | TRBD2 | TGTGCCAGCAGACCTAACATAGCGGGAGGGCGGACAATTACAGATACGCAGTATTTT | CASRPNIAGGRTITDTQYF
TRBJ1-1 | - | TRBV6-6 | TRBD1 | TGTGCCAGCAGAGACACAGGGGGACTTCACACTGAAGCTTTCTTT | CASRDTGGLHTEAFF
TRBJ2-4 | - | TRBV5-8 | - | TGTGCCAGCAGCTTGTTGGGGCTAGCCAAAAACATTCAGTACTTC | CASSLLGLAKNIQYF
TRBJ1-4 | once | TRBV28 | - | TGTGCCAGCAGCTCCCGGACGGAGAACTTTAATGAAAAACTGTTTTTT | CASSSRTENFNEKLFF
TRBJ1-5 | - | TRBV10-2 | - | TGCGCCAGCAGTGAGACGAACATCCCCCTACAGGGCAATCAGCCCCAGCATTTT | CASSETNIPLQGNQPQHF
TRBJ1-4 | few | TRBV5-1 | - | TGCGCCAGCAGCCTACAGGGACAAGGAAATGAAAAACTGTTTTTT | CASSLQGQGNEKLFF
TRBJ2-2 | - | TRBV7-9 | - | TGTGCCAGCAGCTTAGAGTCCACCGGGGAGCTGTTTTTT | CASSLESTGELFF
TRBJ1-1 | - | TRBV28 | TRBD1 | TGTGCCAGCAGTCCGAATACAGGGGTTGGGGCTGAAGCTTTCTTT | CASSPNTGVGAEAFF
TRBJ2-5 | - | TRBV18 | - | TGTGCCAGCTCACCAAAGGGGGTCGGGATCCAAGAGACCCAGTACTTC | CASSPKGVGIQETQYF
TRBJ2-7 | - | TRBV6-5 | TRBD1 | TGTGCCAGCAGTCTCGACAGGGGCTCCTACGAGCAGTACTTC | CASSLDRGSYEQYF
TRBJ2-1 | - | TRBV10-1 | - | TGCGCCAGCAGCGGGACAAAATACAATGAGCAGTTCTTC | CASSGTKYNEQFF
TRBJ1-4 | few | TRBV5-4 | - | TGTGCCAGCAGCTGGGATGGGGGGAGTGAAAAACTGTTTTTT | CASSWDGGSEKLFF
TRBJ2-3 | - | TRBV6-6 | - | TGTGCCAGCAGTTACTACGGGGAGAGTCAGACAGATACGCAGTATTTT | CASSYYGESQTDTQYF
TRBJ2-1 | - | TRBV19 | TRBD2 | TGTGCCAGTGCCCTTGGGACTAGCGGGAGATTTGGGCAGTTCTTC | CASALGTSGRFGQFF
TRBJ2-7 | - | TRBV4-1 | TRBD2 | TGCGCCAGCAGCAGGTTAACTAGCGGGAGTATGAACGAGCAGTACTTC | CASSRLTSGSMNEQYF
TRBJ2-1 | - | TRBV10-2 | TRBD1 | TGCGCCAGCAGTGACCCCGGGACAGGGGGCAATGAGCAGTTCTTC | CASSDPGTGGNEQFF
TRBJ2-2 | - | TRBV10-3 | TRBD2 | TGTGCCATCAGCCCACTAGCGGGAGCTGGGGAGCTGTTTTTT | CAISPLAGAGELFF
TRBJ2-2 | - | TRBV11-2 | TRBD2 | TGTGCCAGCAGCTTAGCCAGCGGGAGAGGCGGGGAGCTGTTTTTT | CASSLASGRGGELFF
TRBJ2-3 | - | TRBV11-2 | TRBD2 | TGTGCCAGCAGCTTAGTTGTGACTAGCTCAGATACGCAGTATTTT | CASSLVVTSSDTQYF
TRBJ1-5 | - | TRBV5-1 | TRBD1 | TGCGCCAGCAGCCCGGGACAGGGGGGGAGCAATCAGCCCCAGCATTTT | CASSPGQGGSNQPQHF
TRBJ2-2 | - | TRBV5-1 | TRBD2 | TGCGCCAGCAGCCCCGGACTAGCGGGGTTAAACACCGGGGAGCTGTTTTTT | CASSPGLAGLNTGELFF
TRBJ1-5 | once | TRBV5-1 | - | TGCGCCACCAGCCCTGAACCGAATCAGCCCCAGCATTTT | CATSPEPNQPQHF
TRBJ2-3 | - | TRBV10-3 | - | TGTGCCATCAGAGATATGGGGCTCTCCTTAACAGATACGCAGTATTTT | CAIRDMGLSLTDTQYF
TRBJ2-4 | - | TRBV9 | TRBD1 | TGTGCCAGCAGCGTAGGCGACAGGGGTTCGAACATTCAGTACTTC | CASSVGDRGSNIQYF
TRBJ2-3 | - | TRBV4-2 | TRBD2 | TGTGCCAGCAGCCGAGCTACCTCTTCCGGGACTAGCGGGACAGATACGCAGTATTTT | CASSRATSSGTSGTDTQYF
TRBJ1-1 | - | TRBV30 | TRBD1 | TGTGCCTGGGACAGGGACACTGAAGCTTTCTTT | CAWDRDTEAFF
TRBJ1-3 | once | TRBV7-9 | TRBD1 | TGTGCCAGCAGCGCTGAGACAGGGGCCGGAAACACCATATATTTT | CASSAETGAGNTIYF
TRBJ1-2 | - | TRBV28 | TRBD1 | TGTGCCAGCAGGCAACAGGGGGAATATGGCTACACCTTC | CASRQQGEYGYTF
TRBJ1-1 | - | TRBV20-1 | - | TGCAGTGCGGAGCTGAACACTGAAGCTTTCTTT | CSAELNTEAFF
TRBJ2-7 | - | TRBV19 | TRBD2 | TGTGCCAGTAGTGCGGGACTAGCGGGTACCTCCTACGAGCAGTACTTC | CASSAGLAGTSYEQYF
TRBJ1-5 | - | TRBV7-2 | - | TGTGCCAGCAGCTTAGATTGGGCGGGGCAGGGGAGCAATCAGCCCCAGCATTTT | CASSLDWAGQGSNQPQHF
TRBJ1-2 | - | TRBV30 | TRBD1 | TGTGCCTATGACAGGGAAACCTATGGCTACACCTTC | CAYDRETYGYTF
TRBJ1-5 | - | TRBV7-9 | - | TGTGCCAGCAGCCCAGGGGAGGGCAATCAGCCCCAGCATTTT | CASSPGEGNQPQHF
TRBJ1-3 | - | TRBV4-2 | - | TGTGCCAGCAGCCAAGGGGACATCTCTGGAAACACCATATATTTT | CASSQGDISGNTIYF
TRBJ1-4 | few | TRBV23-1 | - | TGCGCCAGCAGTCGAGGCCGCACAGCTGAAAAACTGTTTTTT | CASSRGRTAEKLFF
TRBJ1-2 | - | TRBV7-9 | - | TGTGCCAGCAGCTTAGTCGCAGGCAATGATGGCTACACCTTC | CASSLVAGNDGYTF